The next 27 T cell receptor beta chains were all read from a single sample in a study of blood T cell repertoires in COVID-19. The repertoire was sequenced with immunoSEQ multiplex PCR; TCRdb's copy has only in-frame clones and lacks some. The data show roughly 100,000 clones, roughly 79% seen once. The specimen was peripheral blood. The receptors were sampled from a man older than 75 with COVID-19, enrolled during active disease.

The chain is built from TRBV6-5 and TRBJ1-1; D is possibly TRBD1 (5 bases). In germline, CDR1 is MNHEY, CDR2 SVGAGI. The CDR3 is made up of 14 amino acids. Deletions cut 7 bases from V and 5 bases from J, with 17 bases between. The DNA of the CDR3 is TGTGCCAGCATCCCCGGCGGGGCGCGGACTGAAGCTTTCTTT. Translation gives CASIPGGARTEAFF.

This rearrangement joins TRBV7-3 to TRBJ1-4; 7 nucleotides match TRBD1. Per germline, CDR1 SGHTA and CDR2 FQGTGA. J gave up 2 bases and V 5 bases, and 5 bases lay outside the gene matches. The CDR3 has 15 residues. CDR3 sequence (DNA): TGTGCCAGCAGCCTCCAGGGGGGCACTAATGAAAAACTGTTTTTT. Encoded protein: CASSLQGGTNEKLFF. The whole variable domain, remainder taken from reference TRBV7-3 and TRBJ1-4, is GAGVSQTPSNKVTEKGKYVELRCDPISGHTALYWYRQSLGQGPEFLIYFQGTGAADDSGLPNDRFFAVRPEGSVSTLKIQRTERGDSAVYLCASSLQGGTNEKLFFGSGTQLSVL.

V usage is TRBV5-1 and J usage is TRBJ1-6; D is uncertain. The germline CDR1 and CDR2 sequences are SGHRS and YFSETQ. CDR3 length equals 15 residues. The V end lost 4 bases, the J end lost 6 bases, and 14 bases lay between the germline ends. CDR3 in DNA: TGCGCCAGCAGCCTACAAAGTCAGGTTAATTCACCCCTCCACTTT. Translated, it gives CASSLQSQVNSPLHF.

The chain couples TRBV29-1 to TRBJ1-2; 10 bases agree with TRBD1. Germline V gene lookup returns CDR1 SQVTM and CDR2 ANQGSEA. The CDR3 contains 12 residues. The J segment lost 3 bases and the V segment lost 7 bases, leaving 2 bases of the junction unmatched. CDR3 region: CSGGQGDYGYTF. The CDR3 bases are TGCAGCGGTGGACAGGGGGACTATGGCTACACCTTC. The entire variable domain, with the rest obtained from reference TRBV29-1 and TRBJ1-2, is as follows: SAVISQKPSRDICQRGTSLTIQCQVDSQVTMMFWYRQQPGQSLTLIATANQGSEATYESGFVIDKFPISRPNLTFSTLTVSNMSPEDSSIYLCSGGQGDYGYTFGSGTRLTVV.

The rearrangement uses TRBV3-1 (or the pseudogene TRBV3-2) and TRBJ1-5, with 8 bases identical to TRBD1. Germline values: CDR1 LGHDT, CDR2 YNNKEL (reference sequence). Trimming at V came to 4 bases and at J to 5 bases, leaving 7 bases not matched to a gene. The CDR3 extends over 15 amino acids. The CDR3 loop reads CASSRSQGAYQPQHF. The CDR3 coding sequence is TGTGCCAGCAGCCGCTCTCAGGGGGCGTATCAGCCCCAGCATTTT.

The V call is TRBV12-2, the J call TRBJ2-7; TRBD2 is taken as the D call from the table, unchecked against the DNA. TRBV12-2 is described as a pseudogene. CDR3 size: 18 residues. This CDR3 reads CASRLIWCRLAGPYEQYF. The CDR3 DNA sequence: TGTGCAAGTCGCTTAATTTGGTGTCGGCTAGCGGGGCCCTACGAGCAGTACTTC.

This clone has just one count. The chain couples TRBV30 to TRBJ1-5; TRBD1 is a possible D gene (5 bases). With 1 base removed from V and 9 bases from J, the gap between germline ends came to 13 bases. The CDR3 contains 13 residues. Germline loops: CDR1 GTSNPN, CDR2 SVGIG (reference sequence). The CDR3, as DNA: TGTGCCTGGAGTGGGTTCAGGGAGGGGCCCCAGCATTTT. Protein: CAWSGFREGPQHF.

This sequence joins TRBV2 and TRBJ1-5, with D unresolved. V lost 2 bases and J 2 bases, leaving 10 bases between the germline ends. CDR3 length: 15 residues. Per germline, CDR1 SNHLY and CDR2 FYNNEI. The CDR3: CASSEQAAGNQPQHF. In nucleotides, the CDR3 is TGTGCCAGCAGTGAACAGGCAGCCGGCAATCAGCCCCAGCATTTT.

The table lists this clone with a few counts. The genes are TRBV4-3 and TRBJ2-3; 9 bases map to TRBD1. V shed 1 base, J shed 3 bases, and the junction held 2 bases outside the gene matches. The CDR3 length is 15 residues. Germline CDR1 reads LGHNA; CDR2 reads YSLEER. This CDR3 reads CASSQGQGETDTQYF. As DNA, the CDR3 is TGCGCCAGCAGCCAAGGACAGGGGGAGACAGATACGCAGTATTTT.

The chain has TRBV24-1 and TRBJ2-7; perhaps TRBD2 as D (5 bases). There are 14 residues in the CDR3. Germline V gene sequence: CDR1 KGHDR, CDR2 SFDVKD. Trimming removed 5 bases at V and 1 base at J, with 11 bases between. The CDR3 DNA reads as TGTGCCACCAGTGGATCTACTAGTTCCTACGAGCAGTACTTC. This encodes CATSGSTSSYEQYF.

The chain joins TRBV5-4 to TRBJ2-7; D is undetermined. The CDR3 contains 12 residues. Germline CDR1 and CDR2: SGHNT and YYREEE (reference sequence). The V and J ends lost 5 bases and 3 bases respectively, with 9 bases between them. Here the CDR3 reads CASSTQDYEQYF. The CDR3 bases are TGTGCCAGCAGTACGCAGGACTACGAGCAGTACTTC.

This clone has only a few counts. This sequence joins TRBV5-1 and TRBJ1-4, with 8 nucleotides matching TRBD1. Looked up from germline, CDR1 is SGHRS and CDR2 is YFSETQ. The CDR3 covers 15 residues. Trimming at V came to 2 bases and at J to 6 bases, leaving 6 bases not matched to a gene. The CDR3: CASSFQDRVDEKLFF. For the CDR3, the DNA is TGCGCCAGCAGCTTTCAGGACAGGGTAGATGAAAAACTGTTTTTT.

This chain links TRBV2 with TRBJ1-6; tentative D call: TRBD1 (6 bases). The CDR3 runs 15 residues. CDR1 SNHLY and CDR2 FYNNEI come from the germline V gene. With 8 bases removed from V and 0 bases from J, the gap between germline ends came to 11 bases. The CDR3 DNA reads TGTGCCAGCCTGACAGGATCCTCCTATAATTCACCCCTCCACTTT. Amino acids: CASLTGSSYNSPLHF.

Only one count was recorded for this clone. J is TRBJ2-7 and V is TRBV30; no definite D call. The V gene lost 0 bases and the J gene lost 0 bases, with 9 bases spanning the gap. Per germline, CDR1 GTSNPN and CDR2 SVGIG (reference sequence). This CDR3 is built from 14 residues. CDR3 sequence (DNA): TGTGCCTGGAGTGTCCAGGCTACCTCCTACGAGCAGTACTTC. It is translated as CAWSVQATSYEQYF. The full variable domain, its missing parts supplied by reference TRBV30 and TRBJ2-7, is SQTIHQWPATLVQPVGSPLSLECTVEGTSNPNLYWYRQAAGRGLQLLFYSVGIGQISSEVPQNLSASRPQDRQFILSSKKLLLSDSGFYLCAWSVQATSYEQYFGPGTRLTVT.

The CDR3 loop reads CAWSSSAGGRNEQFF. CDR3 nucleotide sequence: TGTGCCTGGAGTTCCTCAGCGGGAGGGCGAAATGAGCAGTTCTTC. This chain joins TRBV30 and TRBJ2-1, with TRBD2 identical over 10 bases. After removal of 2 bases from V and 7 bases from J, the junction contained 8 bases not matched to a gene. The CDR3 contains 15 residues. Germline CDR1 is GTSNPN and CDR2 is SVGIG (reference sequence).

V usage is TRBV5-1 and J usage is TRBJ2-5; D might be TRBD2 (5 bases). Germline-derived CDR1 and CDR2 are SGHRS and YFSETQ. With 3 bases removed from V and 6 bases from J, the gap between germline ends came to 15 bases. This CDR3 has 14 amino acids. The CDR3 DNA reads TGCGCCAGCAGCTCCACCACTAGACGGAAGACCCAGTACTTC. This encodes CASSSTTRRKTQYF.

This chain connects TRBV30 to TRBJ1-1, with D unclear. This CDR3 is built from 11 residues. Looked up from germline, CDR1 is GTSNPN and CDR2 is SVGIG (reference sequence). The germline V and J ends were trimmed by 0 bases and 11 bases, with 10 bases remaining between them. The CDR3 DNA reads TGTGCCTGGAGTGTACCCCGAGGGGCTTTCTTT. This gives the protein CAWSVPRGAFF.

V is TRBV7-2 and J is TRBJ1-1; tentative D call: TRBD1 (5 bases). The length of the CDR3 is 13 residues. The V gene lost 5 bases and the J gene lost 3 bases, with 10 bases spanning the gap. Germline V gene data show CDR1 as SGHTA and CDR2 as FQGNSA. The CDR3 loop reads CASSRRADTEAFF. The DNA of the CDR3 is TGTGCCAGCAGCCGCAGGGCTGACACTGAAGCTTTCTTT.

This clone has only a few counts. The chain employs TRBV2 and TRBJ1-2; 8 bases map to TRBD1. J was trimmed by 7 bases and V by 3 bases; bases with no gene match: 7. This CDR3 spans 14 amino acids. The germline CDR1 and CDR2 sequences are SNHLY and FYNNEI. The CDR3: CASSEGTGGFGYTF. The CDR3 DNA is TGTGCCAGCAGTGAGGGCACAGGGGGTTTTGGCTACACCTTC. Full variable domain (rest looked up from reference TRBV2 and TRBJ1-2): EPEVTQTPSHQVTQMGQEVILRCVPISNHLYFYWYRQILGQKVEFLVSFYNNEISEKSEIFDDQFSVERPDGSNFTLKIRSTKLEDSAMYFCASSEGTGGFGYTFGSGTRLTVV.

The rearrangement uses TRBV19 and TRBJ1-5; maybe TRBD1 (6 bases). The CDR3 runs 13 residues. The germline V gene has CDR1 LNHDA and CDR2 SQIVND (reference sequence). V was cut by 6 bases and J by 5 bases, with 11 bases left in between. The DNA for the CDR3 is TGTGCCAGTAGCGGACAGACAGATCAGCCCCAGCATTTT. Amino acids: CASSGQTDQPQHF.

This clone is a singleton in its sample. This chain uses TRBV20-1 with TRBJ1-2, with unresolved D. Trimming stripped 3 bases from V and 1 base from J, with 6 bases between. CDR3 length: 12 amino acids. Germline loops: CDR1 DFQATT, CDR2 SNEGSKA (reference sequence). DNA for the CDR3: TGCAGTGCTAGTCCCCTTAACTATGGCTACACCTTC. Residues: CSASPLNYGYTF.

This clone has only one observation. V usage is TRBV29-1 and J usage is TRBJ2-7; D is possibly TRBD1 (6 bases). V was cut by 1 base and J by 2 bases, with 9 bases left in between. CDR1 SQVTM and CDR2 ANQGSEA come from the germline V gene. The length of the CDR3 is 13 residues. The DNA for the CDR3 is TGCAGCGTTGAAGTGACAGGACCCTACGAGCAGTACTTC. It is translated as CSVEVTGPYEQYF.

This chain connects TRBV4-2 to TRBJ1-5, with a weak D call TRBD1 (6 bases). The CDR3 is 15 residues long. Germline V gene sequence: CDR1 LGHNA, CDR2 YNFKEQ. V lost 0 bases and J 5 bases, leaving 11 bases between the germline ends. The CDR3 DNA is TGTGCCAGCAGCCAAGATTGGGGGCGAGATCAGCCCCAGCATTTT. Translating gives CASSQDWGRDQPQHF.

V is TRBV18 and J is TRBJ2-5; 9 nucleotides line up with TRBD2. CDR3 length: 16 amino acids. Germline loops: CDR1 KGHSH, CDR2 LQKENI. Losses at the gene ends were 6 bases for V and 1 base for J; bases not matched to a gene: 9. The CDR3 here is CASSPLIAGAQETQYF. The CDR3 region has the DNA TGTGCCAGCTCCCCCTTGATAGCGGGAGCCCAAGAGACCCAGTACTTC.

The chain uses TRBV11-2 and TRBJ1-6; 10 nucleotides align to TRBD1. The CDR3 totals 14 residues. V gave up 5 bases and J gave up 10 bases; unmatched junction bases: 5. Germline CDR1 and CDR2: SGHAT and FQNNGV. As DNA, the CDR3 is TGTGCCAGCAGCATGGGACAGGGGTGGTCACCCCTCCACTTT. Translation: CASSMGQGWSPLHF.

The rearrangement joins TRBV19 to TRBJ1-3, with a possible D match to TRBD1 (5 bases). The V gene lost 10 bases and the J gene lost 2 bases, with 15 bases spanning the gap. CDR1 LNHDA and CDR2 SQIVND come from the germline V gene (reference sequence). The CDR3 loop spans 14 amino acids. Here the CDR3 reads CATSTGYPGNTIYF. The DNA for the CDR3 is TGTGCCACCAGCACAGGATACCCTGGAAACACCATATATTTT.

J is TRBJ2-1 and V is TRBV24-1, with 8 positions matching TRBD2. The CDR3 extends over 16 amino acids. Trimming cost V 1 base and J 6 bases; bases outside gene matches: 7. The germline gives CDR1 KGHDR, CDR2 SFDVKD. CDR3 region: CATSDFDGRAFNEQFF. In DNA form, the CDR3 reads TGTGCCACCAGTGATTTCGACGGGAGGGCCTTCAATGAGCAGTTCTTC.